The sequence of this TCR beta chain was determined in a study of human T cells and chemical hapten exposure. V was clipped by 6 bases and J by 3 bases; unmatched bases: 21. This CDR3 has 20 residues. Per the germline V gene, CDR1 is DFQATT and CDR2 is SNEGSKA (reference sequence). TCRdb processed the RACE reads anew with MiXCR; each CDR3 protein has one entry. Here the sample spans about 49,000 distinct CDR3 sequences, about 10% being singletons. Study-wide results and limits: Patch test score rose with PT1 expanded TCR count, significant at thresholds 8, 16 and 32, not 4. TCRs at high frequency, those above 1 in 1000, did not change with DPC sensitization.

This clonotype was detected many times. The antigen is not known. As for time point: patch test 1, 2 weeks after DPC sensitization. Treatment indicated: therapeutic diphenylcyclopropenone sensitization with weekly scalp DPC. The rearrangement uses TRBV20-1 and TRBJ2-3; 13 bases agree with TRBD2. The material sequenced was whole blood, taken in connection with sensitization to the hapten diphenylcyclopropenone (DPC). The receptor comes from a woman aged 45-60 years with alopecia areata. Some clones in this sample may be carry-over from other donors' samples. The CDR3: CSAYSGTSGEGELSTDTQYF. Written as DNA, the CDR3 is TGCAGTGCCTACTCCGGGACTAGCGGGGAGGGGGAACTATCGACAGATACGCAGTATTTT.